This T cell receptor beta chain comes out of a study of regulatory T cells in long-lasting Graves disease (dated by TCRdb to the early 2020s). In terms of the full investigation: Persistent Graves' disease was defined as antithyroid drug treatment for over 5 years with persistently positive TSH receptor autoantibodies. Patients with persistent Graves' disease were compared with patients with newly diagnosed Graves' disease using TCR sequencing and RNA sequencing of peripheral blood. The study was conducted in China and was registered as a clinical trial. TCR sequencing covered 13 persistent and around 20 newly diagnosed Graves' disease patients, about 35 samples in total. Persistent Graves' disease patients in the clinical cohort had taken antithyroid drugs for 9.5 to 13 years on average. General findings and caveats noted by the study authors: Sequencing and analysis were limited to the TCR beta chain. Persistent Graves' disease patients showed lower TCR Shannon entropy and fewer highly expanded clones than newly diagnosed patients, suggesting clonal expansion. Patients with persistent disease shared more public clonotypes (around 3,000) than newly diagnosed patients did (approximately 970). As a limitation, the authors acknowledged that the small sample size may reduce accuracy. Because the primary lesion, thyroid tissue, could not be accessed, the study looked at peripheral blood alone. Persistent disease showed preferential use of TRBV28, TRBJ1-2 and TRBJ2-5, whereas newly diagnosed disease favored TRBV20-1 and TRBJ2-1.

Explained via the paper, the time point label denotes: persistent/refractory GD, antithyroid drugs over 5 years with positive TRAb. RNA was extracted from PBMCs in TRIzol for both TCR sequencing and RNA sequencing. Graves' disease was diagnosed according to American Thyroid Association guidelines. Recruitment of patients was carried out at an endocrinology department in Xi'an, China. Each patient gave around 9 milliliters of peripheral blood, collected in an EDTA anticoagulant tube. PBMCs were isolated by Ficoll Paque Plus density gradient separation without further T cell sorting. An Agilent 2100 Bioanalyzer and agarose gel were used to check RNA quality, and a NanoDrop 2000 was used to measure RNA concentration. A word on this clonotype: No antigen is known for it. It has no much larger one-base neighbor in the sample; base qualities were not kept.

The germline ends are 8 bases apart after V is trimmed by 8 bases and J by 1 base. The germline V gene supplies CDR1 SQVTM and CDR2 ANQGSEA. There are 11 amino acids in the CDR3, from cysteine to phenylalanine inclusive. This entry keeps only the CDR3 DNA: 33 bases, framed from base 1. Library preparation employed multiplex PCR. The reads were generated on an Illumina HiSeq 4000. iRepertoire HTBI primers and Arm-PCR amplification of CDR3 regions were used to construct TCR beta libraries. Before sequencing, the PCR products went through gel purification. In the original analysis: Across samples, fewer than 70 TRBV and 14 TRBJ segments were identified and used for gene usage analysis of CDR3 amino acid clonotypes. Filtered high-quality paired reads were merged into contigs using COPE and FqMerger. Contigs were aligned with BLAST to IMGT TRBV, TRBD and TRBJ reference genes, and CDR3 was defined per IMGT. Clonotypes above 0.1% frequency were classified as highly expanded clones. Repertoire diversity was measured by Shannon entropy, and V-J evenness by the Gini coefficient. A clonotype found in more than one individual was treated as public. The public reads were quality trimmed at Q25 with fastp and then assembled into clones with MiXCR by TCRdb, keeping productive beta chains. For every CDR3 protein sequence, its rows merge into one entry that carries the most common genes and DNA. TCRdb's processing, not the authors' own work, is the source of the V and J calls. This sample lists 400,000 to 600,000 distinct CDR3 sequences; 20% to 25% were detected once. Together, the top ten hold roughly 7.1% of the sample.

The chain uses TRBV29-1 and TRBJ1-2; TRBD1 is a weak D gene call, 5 bases matching. Specimen: peripheral blood mononuclear cells (PBMCs), collected when the disease was refractory, from a patient treated with antithyroid drugs. The source is a female donor with Graves disease. The DNA reads as follows: TGCAGCATACAGGTTAACTATGGCTACACCTTC. Translated, this is CSIQVNYGYTF.